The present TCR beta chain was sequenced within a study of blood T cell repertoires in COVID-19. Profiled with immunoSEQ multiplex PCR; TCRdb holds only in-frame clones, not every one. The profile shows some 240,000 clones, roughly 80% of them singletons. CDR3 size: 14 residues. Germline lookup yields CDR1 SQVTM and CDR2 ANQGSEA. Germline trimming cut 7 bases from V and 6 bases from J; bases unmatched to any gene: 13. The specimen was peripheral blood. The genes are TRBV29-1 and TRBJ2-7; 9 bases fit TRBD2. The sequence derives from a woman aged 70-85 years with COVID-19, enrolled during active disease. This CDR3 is CSALLGSGSGEQYF. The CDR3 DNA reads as TGCAGCGCTCTCTTGGGTAGCGGGAGTGGCGAGCAGTACTTC.